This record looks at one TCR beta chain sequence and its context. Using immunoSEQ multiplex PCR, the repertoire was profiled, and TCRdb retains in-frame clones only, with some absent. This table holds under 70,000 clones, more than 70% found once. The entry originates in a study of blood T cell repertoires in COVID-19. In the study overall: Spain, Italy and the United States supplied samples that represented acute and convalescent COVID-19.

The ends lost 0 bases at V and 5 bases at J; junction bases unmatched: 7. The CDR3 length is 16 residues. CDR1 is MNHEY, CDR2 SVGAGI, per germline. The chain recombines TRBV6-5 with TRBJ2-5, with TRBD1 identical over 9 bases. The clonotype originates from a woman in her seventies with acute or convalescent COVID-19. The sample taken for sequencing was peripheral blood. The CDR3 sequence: CASSYSGTGTRETQYF. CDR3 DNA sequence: TGTGCCAGCAGTTACTCGGGGACAGGGACTCGGGAGACCCAGTACTTC.